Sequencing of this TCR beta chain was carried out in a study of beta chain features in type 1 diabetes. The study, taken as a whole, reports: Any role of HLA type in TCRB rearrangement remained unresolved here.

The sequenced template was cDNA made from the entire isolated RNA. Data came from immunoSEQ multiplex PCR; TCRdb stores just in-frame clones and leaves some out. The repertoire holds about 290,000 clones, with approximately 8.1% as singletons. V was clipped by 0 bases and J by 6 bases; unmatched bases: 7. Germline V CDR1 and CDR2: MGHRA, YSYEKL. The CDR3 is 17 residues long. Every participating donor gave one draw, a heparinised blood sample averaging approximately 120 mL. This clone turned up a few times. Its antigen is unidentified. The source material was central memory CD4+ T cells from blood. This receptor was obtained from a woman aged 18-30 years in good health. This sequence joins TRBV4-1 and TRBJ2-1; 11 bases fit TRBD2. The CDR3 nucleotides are TGCGCCAGCAGCCAAGATACTCATACTAGCGGGGGCAATGAGCAGTTCTTC. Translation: CASSQDTHTSGGNEQFF.